This TCR beta chain is from a study of regulatory T cells. Whole-study results and caveats: Hydrophobic residues at CDR3 positions 6 and 7 were enriched in conventional CD4+ T cells of CD3G-deficient patients. Patient repertoires had restricted TRB V-J pairs and skewed V and J usage, most in Tregs.

Primers: 52 TRBV forward and 13 TRBJ reverse. Repertoires were generated with immunoSEQ multiplex PCR, while TCRdb's copy carries only in-frame clones and drops some. The data contain 30,000 to 40,000 clones, 93% of them seen just once; the ten biggest clones take up over 0.85%. This CDR3 is 15 amino acids long. V was clipped by 4 bases and J by 0 bases, with 13 bases between them. Germline CDR1 reads SGHRS; CDR2 reads YFSETQ. Sorting split CD4+ cells into CD25-high CD127-low Tregs and CD25-low CD127-high conventional T cells. Remarks on this clone: The antigen is undetermined.

This receptor was taken from a child aged 2-15 years with CD3G deficiency. Sequencing used conventional CD4+ T cells sorted from blood. The chain combines TRBV5-1 with TRBJ2-5; a possible D gene is TRBD1 (6 bases). The CDR3 loop is CASSVGADHQETQYF. In nucleotides, the CDR3 is TGCGCCAGCAGCGTGGGGGCCGATCACCAAGAGACCCAGTACTTC.